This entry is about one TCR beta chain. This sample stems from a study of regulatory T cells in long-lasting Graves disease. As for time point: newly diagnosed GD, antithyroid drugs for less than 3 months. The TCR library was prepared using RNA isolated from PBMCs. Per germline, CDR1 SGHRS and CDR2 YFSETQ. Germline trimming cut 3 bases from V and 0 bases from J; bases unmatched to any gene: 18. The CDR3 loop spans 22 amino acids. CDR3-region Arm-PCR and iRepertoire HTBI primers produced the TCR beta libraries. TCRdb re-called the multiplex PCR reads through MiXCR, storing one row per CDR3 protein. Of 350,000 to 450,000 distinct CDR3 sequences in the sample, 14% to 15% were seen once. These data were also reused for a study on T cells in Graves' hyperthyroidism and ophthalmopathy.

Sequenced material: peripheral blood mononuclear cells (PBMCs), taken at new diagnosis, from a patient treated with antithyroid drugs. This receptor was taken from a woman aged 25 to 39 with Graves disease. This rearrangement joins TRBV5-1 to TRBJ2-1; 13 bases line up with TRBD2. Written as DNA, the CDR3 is TGCGCCAGCAGCTACGACCCTGGACTAGCGGGAGTACGGGGGAGCTCCTACAATGAGCAGTTCTTC. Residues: CASSYDPGLAGVRGSSYNEQFF.